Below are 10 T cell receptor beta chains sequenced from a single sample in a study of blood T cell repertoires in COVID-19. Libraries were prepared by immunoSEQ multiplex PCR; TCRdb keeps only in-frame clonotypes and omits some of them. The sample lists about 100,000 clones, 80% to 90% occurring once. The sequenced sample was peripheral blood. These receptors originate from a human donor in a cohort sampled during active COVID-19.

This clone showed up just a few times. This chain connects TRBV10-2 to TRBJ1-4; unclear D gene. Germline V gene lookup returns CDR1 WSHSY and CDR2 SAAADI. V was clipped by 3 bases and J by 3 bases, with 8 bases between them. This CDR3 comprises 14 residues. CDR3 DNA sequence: TGCGCCAGCAGTGATTCTAGCCCTAATGAAAAACTGTTTTTT. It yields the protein CASSDSSPNEKLFF.

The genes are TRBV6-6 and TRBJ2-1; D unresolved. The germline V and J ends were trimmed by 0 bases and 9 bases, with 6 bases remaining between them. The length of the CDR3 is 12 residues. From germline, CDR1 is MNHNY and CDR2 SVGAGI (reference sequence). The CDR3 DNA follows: TGTGCCAGCAGTTACTCGACTGCTGAGCAGTTCTTC. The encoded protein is CASSYSTAEQFF.

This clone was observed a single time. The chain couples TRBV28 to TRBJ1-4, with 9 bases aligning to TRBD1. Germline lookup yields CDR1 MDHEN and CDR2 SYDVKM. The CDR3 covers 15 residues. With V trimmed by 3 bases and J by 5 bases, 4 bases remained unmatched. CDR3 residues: CASSFSGTGNEKLFF. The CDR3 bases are TGTGCCAGCAGTTTTTCCGGGACAGGGAATGAAAAACTGTTTTTT. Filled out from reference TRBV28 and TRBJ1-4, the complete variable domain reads DVKVTQSSRYLVKRTGEKVFLECVQDMDHENMFWYRQDPGLGLRLIYFSYDVKMKEKGDIPEGYSVSREKKERFSLILESASTNQTSMYLCASSFSGTGNEKLFFGSGTQLSVL.

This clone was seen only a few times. Here the CDR3 DNA reads TGTGCCAGCAGCCAAGATCCTAGCGGGCAAGAGACCCAGTACTTC. The encoded protein is CASSQDPSGQETQYF. This rearrangement joins TRBV4-2 to TRBJ2-5, with 8 bases that match TRBD2. The CDR3 length is 15 residues. Trimming cost V 0 bases and J 2 bases; bases outside gene matches: 2. Germline CDR1 and CDR2: LGHNA and YNFKEQ.

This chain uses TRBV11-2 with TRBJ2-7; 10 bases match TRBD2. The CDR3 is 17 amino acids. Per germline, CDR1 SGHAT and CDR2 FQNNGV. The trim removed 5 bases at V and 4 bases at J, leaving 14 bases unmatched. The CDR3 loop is CASSPGRGLADKYEQYF. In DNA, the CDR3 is TGTGCCAGCAGCCCCGGCCGAGGACTAGCGGATAAATACGAGCAGTACTTC.

This chain's CDR3 is CASSRPAGTDTQYF. For the CDR3, the DNA is TGTGCCAGCAGCCGACCGGCGGGCACAGATACGCAGTATTTT. The chain couples TRBV28 to TRBJ2-3; D call uncertain. Per the germline V gene, CDR1 is MDHEN and CDR2 is SYDVKM. V lost 6 bases to trimming and J lost 1 base, with 11 bases between them. The length of the CDR3 is 14 residues. Drawing the rest from reference TRBV28 and TRBJ2-3, the complete variable domain is DVKVTQSSRYLVKRTGEKVFLECVQDMDHENMFWYRQDPGLGLRLIYFSYDVKMKEKGDIPEGYSVSREKKERFSLILESASTNQTSMYLCASSRPAGTDTQYFGPGTRLTVL.

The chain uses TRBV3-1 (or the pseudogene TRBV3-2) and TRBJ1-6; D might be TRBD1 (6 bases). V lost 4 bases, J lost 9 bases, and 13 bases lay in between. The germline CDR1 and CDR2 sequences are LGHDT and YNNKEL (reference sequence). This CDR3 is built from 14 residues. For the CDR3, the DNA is TGTGCCAGCAGCCCCGACAGGCTGCCTTCACCCCTCCACTTT. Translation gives CASSPDRLPSPLHF.

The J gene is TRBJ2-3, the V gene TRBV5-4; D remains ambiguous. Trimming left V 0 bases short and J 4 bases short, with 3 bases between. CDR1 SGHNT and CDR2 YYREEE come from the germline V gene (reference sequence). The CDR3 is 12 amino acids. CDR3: CASSLAADTQYF. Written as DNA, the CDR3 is TGTGCCAGCAGCTTGGCCGCAGATACGCAGTATTTT. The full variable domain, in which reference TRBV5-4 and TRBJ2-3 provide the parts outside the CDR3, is ETGVTQSPTHLIKTRGQQVTLRCSSQSGHNTVSWYQQALGQGPQFIFQYYREEENGRGNFPPRFSGLQFPNYSSELNVNALELDDSALYLCASSLAADTQYFGPGTRLTVL.

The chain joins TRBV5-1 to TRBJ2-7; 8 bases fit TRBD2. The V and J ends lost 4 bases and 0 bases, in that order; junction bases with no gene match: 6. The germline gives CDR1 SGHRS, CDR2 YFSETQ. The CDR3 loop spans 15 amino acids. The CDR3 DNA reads TGCGCCAGCAGCCTAACCGGGACTAGCTCCTACGAGCAGTACTTC. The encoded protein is CASSLTGTSSYEQYF.

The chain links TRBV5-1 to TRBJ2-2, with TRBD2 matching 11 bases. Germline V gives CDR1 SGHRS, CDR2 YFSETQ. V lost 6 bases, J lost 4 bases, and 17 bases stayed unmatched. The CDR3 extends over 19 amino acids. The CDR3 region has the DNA TGCGCCAGCAACACACGGACTAGCGGGCTGGGTGGCTTCACCGGGGAGCTGTTTTTT. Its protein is CASNTRTSGLGGFTGELFF.